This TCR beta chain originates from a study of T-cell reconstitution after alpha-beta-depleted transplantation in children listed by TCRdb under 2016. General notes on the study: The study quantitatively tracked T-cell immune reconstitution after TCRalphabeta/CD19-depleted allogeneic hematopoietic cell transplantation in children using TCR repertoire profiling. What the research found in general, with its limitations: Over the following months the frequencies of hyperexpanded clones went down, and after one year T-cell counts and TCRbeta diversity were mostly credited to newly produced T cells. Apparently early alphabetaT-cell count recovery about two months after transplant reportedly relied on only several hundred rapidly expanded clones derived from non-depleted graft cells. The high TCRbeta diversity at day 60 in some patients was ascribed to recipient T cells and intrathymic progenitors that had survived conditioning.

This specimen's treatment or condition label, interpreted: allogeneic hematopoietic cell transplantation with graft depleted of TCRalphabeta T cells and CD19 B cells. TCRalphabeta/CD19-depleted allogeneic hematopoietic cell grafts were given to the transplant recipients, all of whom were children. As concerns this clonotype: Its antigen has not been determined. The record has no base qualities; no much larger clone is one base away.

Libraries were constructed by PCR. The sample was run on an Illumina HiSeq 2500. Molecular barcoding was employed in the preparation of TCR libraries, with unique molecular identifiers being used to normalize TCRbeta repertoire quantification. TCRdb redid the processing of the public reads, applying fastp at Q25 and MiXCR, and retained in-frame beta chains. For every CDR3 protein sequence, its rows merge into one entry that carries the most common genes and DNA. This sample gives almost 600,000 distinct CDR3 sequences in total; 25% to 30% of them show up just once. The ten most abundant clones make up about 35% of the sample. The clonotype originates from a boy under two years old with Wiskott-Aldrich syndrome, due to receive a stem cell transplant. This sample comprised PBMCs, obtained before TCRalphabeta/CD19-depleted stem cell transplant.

The DNA is as follows: TGCGCCAGCAGCGGGGCAGGGCCCCCTTACGAGCAGTACTTC. Its protein is CASSGAGPPYEQYF. The chain uses TRBV5-1 and TRBJ2-7; matching of 5 bases hints at TRBD1 as the D gene. CDR1 and CDR2 are read off the germline V gene as SGHRS and YFSETQ. V is pared back by 4 bases and J by 4 bases, with 15 bases lying between the germline termini. The CDR3 runs 14 residues from the cysteine to the phenylalanine. The CDR3 DNA has 42 bases and is translated from base 1.